Listed here is a single T cell receptor beta chain. These data are taken from a study of blood T cell repertoires in COVID-19. With V trimmed by 5 bases and J by 1 base, 3 bases remained unmatched. The germline CDR1 and CDR2 sequences are LNHNV and YYDKDF (reference sequence). The CDR3 is 14 amino acids. Per the study methods: Estimation of nucleated cell counts was performed using reference gene primer amplification. Profiled with immunoSEQ multiplex PCR; TCRdb holds only in-frame clones, not every one. The D gene and trimming were derived from the DNA, and the V and J assignments and clone size from that table. The sample lists 140,000 to 150,000 clones, roughly 87% occurring once.

The sample taken for sequencing was peripheral blood. The chain combines TRBV15 with TRBJ2-3; 7 nucleotides agree with TRBD2. The source of this sequence is a woman between 45 and 65 years old with acute or convalescent COVID-19. The CDR3 is CATSRLAGTDTQYF. The CDR3 DNA follows: TGTGCCACCAGCCGTCTAGCGGGCACAGATACGCAGTATTTT.